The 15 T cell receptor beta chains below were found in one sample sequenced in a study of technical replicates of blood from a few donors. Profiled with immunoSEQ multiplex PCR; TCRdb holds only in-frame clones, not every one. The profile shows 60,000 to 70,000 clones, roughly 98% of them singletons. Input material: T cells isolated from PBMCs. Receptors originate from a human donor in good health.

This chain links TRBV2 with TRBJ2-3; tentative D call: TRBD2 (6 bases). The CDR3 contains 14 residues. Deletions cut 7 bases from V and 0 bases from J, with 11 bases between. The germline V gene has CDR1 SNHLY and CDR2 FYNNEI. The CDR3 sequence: CASKAGQSTDTQYF. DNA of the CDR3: TGTGCCAGCAAGGCGGGGCAGAGCACAGATACGCAGTATTTT.

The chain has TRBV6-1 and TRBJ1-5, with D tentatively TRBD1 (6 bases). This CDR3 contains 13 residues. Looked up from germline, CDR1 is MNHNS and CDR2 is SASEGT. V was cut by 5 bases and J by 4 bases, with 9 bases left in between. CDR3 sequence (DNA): TGTGCCAGCAGTCGACAGGAAAATCAGCCCCAGCATTTT. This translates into CASSRQENQPQHF.

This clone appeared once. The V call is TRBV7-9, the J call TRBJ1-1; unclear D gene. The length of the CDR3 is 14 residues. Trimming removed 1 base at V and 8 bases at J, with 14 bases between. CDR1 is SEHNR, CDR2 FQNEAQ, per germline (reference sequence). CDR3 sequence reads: CASSLGSSREEAFF. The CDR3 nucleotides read TGTGCCAGCAGCTTAGGGTCCAGCCGGGAGGAAGCTTTCTTT. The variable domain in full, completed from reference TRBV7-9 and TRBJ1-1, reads DTGVSQNPRHKITKRGQNVTFRCDPISEHNRLYWYRQTLGQGPEFLTYFQNEAQLEKSRLLSDRFSAERPKGSFSTLEIQRTEQGDSAMYLCASSLGSSREEAFFGQGTRLTVV.

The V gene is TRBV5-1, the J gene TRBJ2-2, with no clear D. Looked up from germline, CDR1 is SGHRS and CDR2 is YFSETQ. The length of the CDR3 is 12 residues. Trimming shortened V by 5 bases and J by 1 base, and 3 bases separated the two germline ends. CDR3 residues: CASSLNTGELFF. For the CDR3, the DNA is TGCGCCAGCAGTCTGAACACCGGGGAGCTGTTTTTT.

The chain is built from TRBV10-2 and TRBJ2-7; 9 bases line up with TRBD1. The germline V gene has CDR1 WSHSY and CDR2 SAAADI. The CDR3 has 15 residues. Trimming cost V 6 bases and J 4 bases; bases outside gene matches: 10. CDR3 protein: CASRDRGLSSYEQYF. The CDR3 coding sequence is TGCGCCAGCAGGGACAGGGGCCTTTCCTCTTACGAGCAGTACTTC.

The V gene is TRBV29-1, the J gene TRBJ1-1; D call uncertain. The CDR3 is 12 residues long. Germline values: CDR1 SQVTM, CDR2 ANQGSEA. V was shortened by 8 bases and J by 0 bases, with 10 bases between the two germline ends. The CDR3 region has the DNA TGCAGCCATGCGGTTATGAACACTGAAGCTTTCTTT. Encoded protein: CSHAVMNTEAFF. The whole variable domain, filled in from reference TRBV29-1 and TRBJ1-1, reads SAVISQKPSRDICQRGTSLTIQCQVDSQVTMMFWYRQQPGQSLTLIATANQGSEATYESGFVIDKFPISRPNLTFSTLTVSNMSPEDSSIYLCSHAVMNTEAFFGQGTRLTVV.

The CDR3 sequence: CASSYRTEAFF. The DNA for the CDR3 is TGTGCCAGCAGTTACCGCACTGAAGCTTTCTTT. The chain has TRBV6-6 and TRBJ1-1, with D hard to call. Germline values: CDR1 MNHNY, CDR2 SVGAGI (reference sequence). V gave up 2 bases and J gave up 4 bases, with 2 bases separating them. This CDR3 is built from 11 residues.

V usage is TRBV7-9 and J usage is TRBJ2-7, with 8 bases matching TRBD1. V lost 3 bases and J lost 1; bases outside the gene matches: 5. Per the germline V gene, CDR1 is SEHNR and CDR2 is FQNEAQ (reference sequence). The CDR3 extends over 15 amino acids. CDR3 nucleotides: TGTGCCAGCAGCTTGGACAGGGCCCCATCCTACGAGCAGTACTTC. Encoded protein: CASSLDRAPSYEQYF.

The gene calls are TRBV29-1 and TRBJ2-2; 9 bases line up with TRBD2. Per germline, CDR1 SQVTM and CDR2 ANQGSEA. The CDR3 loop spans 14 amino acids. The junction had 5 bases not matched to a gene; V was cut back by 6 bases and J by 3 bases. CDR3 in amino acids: CSVQREADTGELFF. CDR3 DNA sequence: TGCAGCGTCCAGCGGGAGGCTGACACCGGGGAGCTGTTTTTT.

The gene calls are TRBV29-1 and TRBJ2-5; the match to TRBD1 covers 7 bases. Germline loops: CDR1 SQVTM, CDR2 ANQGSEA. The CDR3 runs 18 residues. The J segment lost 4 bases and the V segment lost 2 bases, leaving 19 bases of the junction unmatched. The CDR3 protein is CSVEFATGLLFLGETQYF. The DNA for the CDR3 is TGCAGCGTTGAATTTGCGACAGGGCTCTTGTTCTTGGGAGAGACCCAGTACTTC.

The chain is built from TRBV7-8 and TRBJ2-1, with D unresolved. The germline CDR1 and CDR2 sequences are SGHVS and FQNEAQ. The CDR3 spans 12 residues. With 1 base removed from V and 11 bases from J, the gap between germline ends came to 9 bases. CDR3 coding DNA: TGTGCCAGCAGCTTAGAGTCAAGCAAGCAGTTCTTC. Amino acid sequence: CASSLESSKQFF.

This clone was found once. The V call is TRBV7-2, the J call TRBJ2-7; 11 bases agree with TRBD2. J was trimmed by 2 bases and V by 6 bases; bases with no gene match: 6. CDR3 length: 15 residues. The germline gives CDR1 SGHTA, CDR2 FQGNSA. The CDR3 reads CASSFSGRAPYEQYF. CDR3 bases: TGTGCCAGCAGTTTTAGCGGGAGGGCCCCCTACGAGCAGTACTTC.

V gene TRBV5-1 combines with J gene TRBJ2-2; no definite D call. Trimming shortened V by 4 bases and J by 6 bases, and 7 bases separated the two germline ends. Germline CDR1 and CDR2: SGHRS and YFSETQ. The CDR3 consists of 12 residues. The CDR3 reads CASSDTAGELFF. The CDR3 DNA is TGCGCCAGCAGCGATACAGCCGGGGAGCTGTTTTTT.

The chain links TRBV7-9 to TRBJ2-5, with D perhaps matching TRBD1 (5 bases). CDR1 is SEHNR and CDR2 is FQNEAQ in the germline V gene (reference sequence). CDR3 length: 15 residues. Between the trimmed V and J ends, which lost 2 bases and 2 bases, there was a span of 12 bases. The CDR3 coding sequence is TGTGCCAGCAGCTTAAGTGGGGCTATTCAAGAGACCCAGTACTTC. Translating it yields CASSLSGAIQETQYF. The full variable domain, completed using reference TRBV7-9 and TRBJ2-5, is DTGVSQNPRHKITKRGQNVTFRCDPISEHNRLYWYRQTLGQGPEFLTYFQNEAQLEKSRLLSDRFSAERPKGSFSTLEIQRTEQGDSAMYLCASSLSGAIQETQYFGPGTRLLVL.

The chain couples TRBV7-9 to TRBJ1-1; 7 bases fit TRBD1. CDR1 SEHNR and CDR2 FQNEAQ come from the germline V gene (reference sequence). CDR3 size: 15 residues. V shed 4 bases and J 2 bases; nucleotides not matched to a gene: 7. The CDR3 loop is CASSYYTGANTEAFF. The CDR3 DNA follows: TGTGCCAGCAGCTACTATACAGGGGCCAACACTGAAGCTTTCTTT.